These 23 T cell receptor beta chains originate from one sample sequenced in a study of identical twins. TCRdb re-called the 5' RACE reads through MiXCR, storing one row per CDR3 protein. The table shows more than 200,000 distinct CDR3 sequences, with around 10% occurring only once. The sequenced sample was memory (CD45RO+) T cells sorted from blood. The receptors stem from a woman under 30 in good health.

Comment on this clonotype: This clone may be a read error of a much larger clone one base away. The chain links TRBV20-1 to TRBJ2-1; D unresolved. Germline V gives CDR1 DFQATT, CDR2 SNEGSKA (reference sequence). The CDR3 has 11 residues. The CDR3 here is CSARADHEQSF. DNA of the CDR3: TGCAGTGCTAGGGCAGACCATGAGCAGTCCTTC.

This clonotype was detected many times. Written as DNA, the CDR3 is TGTGCCAGCAGTTTACGTGGTTATAATTCACCCCTCCACTTT. Its translation: CASSLRGYNSPLHF. V usage is TRBV12-3 or TRBV12-4 and J usage is TRBJ1-6; D unresolved. The CDR3 covers 14 residues. V lost 2 bases and J lost 4, with 6 bases in between.

In its sample, this clonotype was seen a few times. This chain connects TRBV20-1 to TRBJ2-7; no clear D. V lost 5 bases and J 0 bases, leaving 20 bases between the germline ends. The CDR3 has 16 residues. The germline gives CDR1 DFQATT, CDR2 SNEGSKA (reference sequence). CDR3 sequence: CSASPPHGWYSYEQYF. In DNA, the CDR3 is TGCAGTGCTTCCCCGCCCCACGGATGGTACTCCTACGAGCAGTACTTC.

This clonotype turned up a few times. The CDR3 region has the DNA TGTGCCAGCAGTGACTCAACTAGCGGGGACTACAATGAGCAGTTCTTC. This codes for CASSDSTSGDYNEQFF. The chain uses TRBV6-4 and TRBJ2-1; 10 bases line up with TRBD2. The V segment lost 0 bases and the J segment 3 bases; nucleotides outside the gene matches: 2. The CDR3 length is 16 residues. CDR1 is MRHNA and CDR2 is SNTAGT in the germline V gene.

This clonotype was seen repeatedly, ten times or more. The V gene is TRBV7-6, the J gene TRBJ2-3; TRBD2 might be the D (5 bases). The CDR3 runs to 15 residues. In germline, CDR1 is SGHVS, CDR2 FNYEAQ. The V gene lost 5 bases and the J gene lost 6 bases, with 18 bases spanning the gap. CDR3 loop: CASSPGSIRVDTQYF. CDR3 DNA sequence: TGTGCCAGCAGCCCGGGATCGATAAGGGTGGATACGCAGTATTTT.

At least ten counts were recorded for this clonotype. The rearrangement links TRBV14 to TRBJ2-2; no reliable D call. The V gene lost 1 base and the J gene lost 7 bases, with 13 bases spanning the gap. This CDR3 contains 15 residues. Germline-derived CDR1 and CDR2 are SGHDN and FVKESK. CDR3 sequence reads: CASSQVQIGFGELFF. The CDR3 coding sequence is TGTGCCAGCAGCCAAGTACAAATCGGGTTCGGGGAGCTGTTTTTT.

This clonotype has only a few counts. J is TRBJ2-1 and V is TRBV16; no firm D call. Germline-derived CDR1 and CDR2 are KGHSY and FQNENV. The CDR3 is made up of 13 amino acids. V was cut by 2 bases and J by 6 bases, with 8 bases left in between. CDR3 sequence: CASSQQLPNEQFF. The CDR3 DNA reads as TGTGCCAGCAGCCAACAACTACCCAATGAGCAGTTCTTC.

This clonotype was detected many times. J is TRBJ1-1 and V is TRBV3-1; 8 bases line up with TRBD1. Germline values: CDR1 LGHDT, CDR2 YNNKEL (reference sequence). The CDR3 is 14 amino acids. V lost 0 bases, J lost 6 bases, and 3 bases stayed unmatched. CDR3 bases: TGTGCCAGCAGCCAAGACGACAGGGGTCCTGAAGCTTTCTTT. Encoded protein: CASSQDDRGPEAFF.

This clonotype was found many times. The chain uses TRBV10-3 and TRBJ2-7, with D tentatively TRBD2 (5 bases). CDR1 and CDR2 (germline): ENHRY, SYGVKD. The CDR3 runs 14 residues. Trimming removed 2 bases from V and 3 bases from J, with 11 bases in between. The DNA for the CDR3 is TGTGCCATCAGTGAGGGGAGTTCGAGCTACGAGCAGTACTTC. This translates into CAISEGSSSYEQYF.

The chain links TRBV7-9 to TRBJ2-2; possibly TRBD1 for D (6 bases). The CDR3 length is 17 residues. CDR1 and CDR2 from the germline V gene are SEHNR and FQNEAQ (reference sequence). With 2 bases removed from V and 0 bases from J, the gap between germline ends came to 13 bases. This CDR3 is CASSLPSGAPNTGELFF. In DNA, the CDR3 is TGTGCCAGCAGCTTACCCTCAGGGGCCCCGAACACCGGGGAGCTGTTTTTT.

The rearrangement links TRBV18 to TRBJ2-1, with a weak D call TRBD2 (6 bases). The V gene's germline CDR1 is KGHSH and CDR2 LQKENI. The CDR3 spans 15 residues. Trimming removed 0 bases from V and 0 bases from J, with 6 bases in between. The CDR3 loop reads CASSPPGGSYNEQFF. The CDR3 bases are TGTGCCAGCTCACCACCGGGGGGCTCCTACAATGAGCAGTTCTTC.

This clonotype was seen once. The V gene is TRBV5-4, the J gene TRBJ2-3; D assignment may be TRBD1 or TRBD2 (5 bases each). In germline, CDR1 is SGHNT, CDR2 YYREEE (reference sequence). The CDR3 length is 16 residues. Trimming shortened V by 3 bases and J by 4 bases, and 18 bases separated the two germline ends. The CDR3 DNA sequence: TGTGCCAGCAGCTCGGGGACCTTCTTAAATGCAGATACGCAGTATTTT. It specifies CASSSGTFLNADTQYF.

At least ten counts were recorded for this clonotype. The chain joins TRBV5-1 to TRBJ2-7; TRBD2 is a possible D gene (6 bases). Germline lookup yields CDR1 SGHRS and CDR2 YFSETQ. There are 14 residues in the CDR3. Trimming removed 4 bases from V and 4 bases from J, with 15 bases in between. The CDR3 coding sequence is TGCGCCAGCAGCCAGTCCATGGGGGGATACGAGCAGTACTTC. Its translation is CASSQSMGGYEQYF.

The chain recombines TRBV15 with TRBJ1-5; D call uncertain. The germline V gene has CDR1 LNHNV and CDR2 YYDKDF (reference sequence). The ends were cut back, 0 bases at V and 8 bases at J, with 8 bases in the middle. This CDR3 contains 13 residues. CDR3 protein: CATSRDQKEPQHF. In DNA, the CDR3 is TGTGCCACCAGCAGAGATCAAAAGGAGCCCCAGCATTTT.

The chain recombines TRBV20-1 with TRBJ1-1; the D is unclear. The germline V gene encodes CDR1 DFQATT and CDR2 SNEGSKA (reference sequence). The CDR3 length is 17 residues. V lost 0 bases, J lost 3 bases, and 20 bases lay in between. For the CDR3, the DNA is TGCAGTGCTAGAGATCTTGGCGAACAGTGGAGGGACACTGAAGCTTTCTTT. Translated: CSARDLGEQWRDTEAFF.

The genes are TRBV29-1 and TRBJ2-1, with 14 bases matching TRBD2. Germline loops: CDR1 SQVTM, CDR2 ANQGSEA. CDR3 length equals 18 residues. The trim removed 5 bases at V and 3 bases at J, leaving 12 bases unmatched. In DNA form, the CDR3 reads TGCAGCGTTCCCCAGACTAGCGGGGGGGCCGGAAACTACAATGAGCAGTTCTTC. Translation gives CSVPQTSGGAGNYNEQFF.

This clonotype came up a few times. J is TRBJ1-5 and V is TRBV29-1; D not resolved. This CDR3 is built from 14 residues. Trimming stripped 4 bases from V and 0 bases from J, with 10 bases between. Germline V gene data show CDR1 as SQVTM and CDR2 as ANQGSEA. DNA for the CDR3: TGCAGCGTTGCGGCAGGTTATAGCAATCAGCCCCAGCATTTT. Protein: CSVAAGYSNQPQHF.

This clonotype has just a few counts. J is TRBJ2-7 and V is TRBV20-1; 10 nucleotides line up with TRBD2. After removal of 4 bases from V and 5 bases from J, the junction contained 2 bases not matched to a gene. Germline V gene data show CDR1 as DFQATT and CDR2 as SNEGSKA (reference sequence). CDR3 size: 12 residues. DNA of the CDR3: TGCAGTGCTACTAGCGGGAGAAACGAGCAGTACTTC. Translated, it gives CSATSGRNEQYF.

This clonotype came up many times. The CDR3 DNA reads TGCAGTGCGGCGGGACACCCAATAGTGGGCACTGAAGCTTTCTTT. Encoded protein: CSAAGHPIVGTEAFF. The J gene is TRBJ1-1, the V gene TRBV20-1; possibly TRBD1 for D (6 bases). The length of the CDR3 is 15 residues. V lost 6 bases, J lost 4 bases, and 21 bases lay in between. Germline lookup yields CDR1 DFQATT and CDR2 SNEGSKA (reference sequence).

A few counts support this clonotype. V gene TRBV18 combines with J gene TRBJ2-6, with D unclear. Germline V gene lookup returns CDR1 KGHSH and CDR2 LQKENI. Trimming took 4 bases from V and 0 from J, leaving 10 bases between them. The CDR3 extends over 16 amino acids. The CDR3 nucleotides are TGTGCCAGCTCACTCAGAGCCGACTCTGGGGCCAACGTCCTGACTTTC. It is translated as CASSLRADSGANVLTF. The full variable domain, with the rest looked up from reference TRBV18 and TRBJ2-6, is NAGVMQNPRHLVRRRGQEARLRCSPMKGHSHVYWYRQLPEEGLKFMVYLQKENIIDESGMPKERFSAEFPKEGPSILRIQQVVRGDSAAYFCASSLRADSGANVLTFGAGSRLTVL.

In DNA form, the CDR3 reads TGTGCCAGCAGCGTCGGGGCGGCGAACACCTTC. Its translation is CASSVGAANTF. V usage is TRBV5-6 and J usage is TRBJ1-2; TRBD1 is a possible D gene (5 bases). Per the germline V gene, CDR1 is SGHDT and CDR2 is YYEEEE. V dropped 4 bases and J dropped 12 bases, with 13 bases sitting between them. The CDR3 has 11 residues.

The genes are TRBV7-2 and TRBJ1-6; D gene ambiguous. The CDR3 totals 12 residues. Trimming stripped 5 bases from V and 7 bases from J, with 6 bases between. CDR1 is SGHTA and CDR2 is FQGNSA in the germline V gene. CDR3 loop: CASSHGNSPLHF. The CDR3 DNA reads as TGTGCCAGCAGCCATGGAAATTCACCCCTCCACTTT. The full variable domain, rest sourced from reference TRBV7-2 and TRBJ1-6, is GAGVSQSPSNKVTEKGKDVELRCDPISGHTALYWYRQSLGQGLEFLIYFQGNSAPDKSGLPSDRFSAERTGGSVSTLTIQRTQQEDSAVYLCASSHGNSPLHFGNGTRLTVT.

The V and J genes are TRBV6-1 and TRBJ2-7, with TRBD2 identical over 8 bases. This CDR3 is 13 amino acids long. The V gene end was trimmed by 0 bases and the J gene end by 9 bases; junction bases not matched to a gene: 4. Germline CDR1 MNHNS, CDR2 SASEGT. The CDR3 nucleotides are TGTGCCAGCAGTGAAGCCGGGAGGGAACGGCAGTACTTC. It yields the protein CASSEAGRERQYF.